This is a list of T cell receptor beta chains from one sample in a study of OX40 agonist ivuxolimab in advanced cancers. Profiled with immunoSEQ multiplex PCR; TCRdb holds only in-frame clones, not every one. The table lists approximately 28,000 clones, almost 90% of them singletons. Here the sequenced sample was CD4+ or CD8+ T cells sorted from blood, taken in a trial of the OX40 agonist ivuxolimab. These receptor sequences come from an adult with an advanced solid tumor such as melanoma, head and neck, liver or kidney cancer. CDR3s include the opening cysteine and the closing phenylalanine or tryptophan. Each record gives: D gene, V gene, J gene, clone size, CDR3 protein, CDR3 DNA. D genes are given only for firm matches. Expanded clones are given a class, and other clones once, few, many or no size at all.

D: TRBD1; V: TRBV4-1; J: TRBJ1-1; size: NA; CDR3: CASSRGAQGDTEAFF; DNA: TGCGCCAGCAGCCGGGGGGCCCAGGGGGACACTGAAGCTTTCTTT
D: NA; V: TRBV7-9; J: TRBJ2-7; size: once; CDR3: CASSLLLSYEQYF; DNA: TGTGCCAGCAGCTTACTGCTCTCCTACGAGCAGTACTTC
D: NA; V: TRBV13; J: TRBJ2-7; size: NA; CDR3: CASSLGLGGSEQYF; DNA: TGTGCCAGCAGCTTAGGCCTTGGAGGCTCCGAGCAGTACTTC
D: TRBD1; V: TRBV5-1; J: TRBJ2-7; size: NA; CDR3: CASSSGQGSAYEQYF; DNA: TGCGCCAGCAGCTCGGGACAGGGTTCCGCATACGAGCAGTACTTC
D: NA; V: TRBV2; J: TRBJ1-1; size: NA; CDR3: CASILGGNTEAFF; DNA: TGTGCCAGCATCCTAGGGGGGAACACTGAAGCTTTCTTT
D: NA; V: TRBV10-3; J: TRBJ2-5; size: NA; CDR3: CAISGSNVGQETQYF; DNA: TGTGCCATCAGTGGCAGTAACGTGGGACAAGAGACCCAGTACTTC
D: NA; V: TRBV4-2; J: TRBJ2-7; size: NA; CDR3: CASSQEGYEQYF; DNA: TGTGCCAGCAGCCAAGAGGGCTACGAGCAGTACTTC
D: TRBD2; V: TRBV28; J: TRBJ2-1; size: NA; CDR3: CASSRSGLAGRHEQFF; DNA: TGTGCCAGCAGTCGATCTGGACTAGCGGGAAGACATGAGCAGTTCTTC
D: NA; V: TRBV16; J: TRBJ1-4; size: NA; CDR3: CASSQSLLNSDEKLFF; DNA: TGTGCCAGCAGCCAATCCCTTTTAAACAGTGATGAAAAACTGTTTTTT
D: TRBD2; V: TRBV7-6; J: TRBJ2-7; size: NA; CDR3: CASTPEASGRIPGEQYF; DNA: TGTGCCAGCACCCCGGAGGCTAGCGGGAGGATACCGGGAGAGCAGTACTTC
D: NA; V: TRBV28; J: TRBJ2-1; size: NA; CDR3: CASSLFGYGGPQFF; DNA: TGTGCCAGCAGTTTATTTGGGTACGGGGGGCCCCAGTTCTTC
D: TRBD2; V: TRBV19; J: TRBJ2-5; size: NA; CDR3: CASSISTGTSGQETQYF; DNA: TGTGCCAGTAGTATCTCCACCGGGACTAGCGGCCAAGAGACCCAGTACTTC
D: NA; V: TRBV27; J: TRBJ1-3; size: NA; CDR3: CASSQGLSGNTIYF; DNA: TGTGCCAGCTCCCAGGGCCTCTCTGGAAACACCATATATTTT
D: NA; V: TRBV30; J: TRBJ1-6; size: NA; CDR3: CAWSAADRVINSPLHF; DNA: TGTGCCTGGAGTGCCGCGGACAGAGTTATCAATTCACCCCTCCACTTT
D: NA; V: TRBV30; J: TRBJ2-7; size: once; CDR3: CAWSAGGDTYEQYF; DNA: TGTGCCTGGAGTGCTGGCGGAGATACCTACGAGCAGTACTTC